A single sample is the source of the 14 T cell receptor beta chains below, sequenced in a study of shared clonotypes between healthy human individuals. Here immunoSEQ multiplex PCR was the method, and the copy in TCRdb shows in-frame clones only, minus some. The table shows 2 million to 2.5 million clones, with 90% to 97% occurring only once. The specimen sequenced was naive CD4+ T cells sorted from blood. Subset described: CD45RA+ positively selected. The receptors originated from a man aged 18-30 years in good health.

The chain is built from TRBV19 and TRBJ2-7; D possibly matches TRBD1 or TRBD2 (5 bases each). The CDR3 runs to 16 residues. With 8 bases removed from V and 0 bases from J, the gap between germline ends came to 20 bases. Germline CDR1 is LNHDA and CDR2 is SQIVND (reference sequence). DNA of the CDR3: TGTGCCAGTCGCTTTTCCGGGACGGTGGCCTCCTACGAGCAGTACTTC. Protein product: CASRFSGTVASYEQYF.

Turning to this clone: Other DNA sequences in this sample translate to the same CDR3. The rearrangement links TRBV4-3 to TRBJ2-7; no clear D gene. The CDR3 totals 14 residues. V was trimmed by 0 bases and J by 0 bases, leaving 6 bases between them. From germline, CDR1 is LGHNA and CDR2 YSLEER. CDR3 DNA sequence: TGCGCCAGCAGCCAAGATGGGGTCTCCTACGAGCAGTACTTC. Its translation: CASSQDGVSYEQYF.

The gene calls are TRBV28 and TRBJ1-1; D gene ambiguous. CDR1 MDHEN and CDR2 SYDVKM come from the germline V gene. The CDR3 contains 12 residues. The germline V and J ends were trimmed by 0 bases and 7 bases, with 6 bases remaining between them. CDR3 in amino acids: CASSLWWGEAFF. In DNA form, the CDR3 reads TGTGCCAGCAGTTTATGGTGGGGTGAAGCTTTCTTT.

This clone has only one observation. This rearrangement joins TRBV27 to TRBJ2-7, with D perhaps given as TRBD1 or TRBD2 (5 bases each). The CDR3 contains 12 residues. Germline values: CDR1 MNHEY, CDR2 SMNVEV (reference sequence). V dropped 2 bases and J dropped 6 bases, with 8 bases sitting between them. The CDR3 reads CASSLRGSEQYF. CDR3 DNA: TGTGCCAGCAGTTTACGGGGCTCCGAGCAGTACTTC.

This chain links TRBV6-5 with TRBJ1-4, with D perhaps TRBD1 (6 bases). Deletions cut 6 bases from V and 5 bases from J, with 13 bases between. The CDR3 totals 14 residues. Germline CDR1 reads MNHEY; CDR2 reads SVGAGI. The CDR3 loop reads CASRNRDTNEKLFF. CDR3 sequence (DNA): TGTGCCAGCAGAAACCGGGACACAAATGAAAAACTGTTTTTT.

The chain is built from TRBV6-5 and TRBJ1-2; TRBD1 is a possible D gene (6 bases). The V and J ends lost 6 bases and 5 bases respectively, with 19 bases between them. CDR3 length: 15 residues. CDR1 MNHEY and CDR2 SVGAGI come from the germline V gene. Here the CDR3 DNA reads TGTGCCAGCAGAACCCTTGGGGGCGCATGGTATGGCTACACCTTC. It translates to CASRTLGGAWYGYTF.

The V gene is TRBV6-4, the J gene TRBJ1-1; 7 bases are shared with TRBD1. This CDR3 is built from 17 residues. Germline V lookup: CDR1 MRHNA, CDR2 SNTAGT. After removal of 3 bases from V and 0 bases from J, the junction contained 10 bases not matched to a gene. CDR3 residues: CASSDMARGGMNTEAFF. Here the CDR3 DNA reads TGTGCCAGCAGTGATATGGCCAGGGGGGGGATGAACACTGAAGCTTTCTTT.

This clone was recorded once. This chain links TRBV2 with TRBJ2-1; 8 bases agree with TRBD1. V was pared by 4 bases and J by 7 bases, with 9 bases of the junction left unmatched. Per the germline V gene, CDR1 is SNHLY and CDR2 is FYNNEI. This CDR3 is 15 amino acids long. The CDR3 region is CASSVDRGGWNEQFF. CDR3 coding DNA: TGTGCCAGCAGTGTTGACAGGGGTGGTTGGAATGAGCAGTTCTTC.

The genes are TRBV7-2 and TRBJ2-5; 8 bases agree with TRBD2. The CDR3 contains 14 residues. Per the germline V gene, CDR1 is SGHTA and CDR2 is FQGNSA. J was trimmed by 4 bases and V by 2 bases; bases with no gene match: 3. CDR3 amino acids: CASSLIGLAETQYF. Written as DNA, the CDR3 is TGTGCCAGCAGCTTAATAGGACTAGCAGAGACCCAGTACTTC.

The V call is TRBV27, the J call TRBJ1-3; TRBD1 matches at 7 bases. The CDR3 loop spans 15 amino acids. Trimming at V came to 8 bases and at J to 1 base, leaving 8 bases not matched to a gene. Germline assignment: CDR1 MNHEY and CDR2 SMNVEV (reference sequence). CDR3 sequence (DNA): TGTGCCAGCTGTCGACAGGGAGGATCTGGAAACACCATATATTTT. Protein: CASCRQGGSGNTIYF.

The rearrangement joins TRBV18 to TRBJ1-6; D possibly corresponds to TRBD1 (6 bases). V dropped 5 bases and J dropped 4 bases, with 12 bases sitting between them. The CDR3 contains 15 residues. Looked up from germline, CDR1 is KGHSH and CDR2 is LQKENI. Written as DNA, the CDR3 is TGTGCCAGCTCATCATTCGGACAGTATAATTCACCCCTCCACTTT. Protein sequence: CASSSFGQYNSPLHF.

The rearrangement uses TRBV19 and TRBJ2-7; a weak D match, TRBD1 (7 bases). V lost 10 bases to trimming and J lost 2 bases, with 21 bases between them. The CDR3 runs to 15 residues. Per germline, CDR1 LNHDA and CDR2 SQIVND (reference sequence). CDR3 protein: CATKQGGEKAYEQYF. The DNA for the CDR3 is TGTGCCACCAAGCAGGGGGGAGAGAAGGCCTACGAGCAGTACTTC.

This clone was seen just once. At the DNA level, this CDR3 is encoded by other sequences in the same sample as well. The genes are TRBV6-1 and TRBJ2-7, with 13 bases fitting TRBD2. The CDR3 totals 13 residues. CDR1 is MNHNS and CDR2 is SASEGT in the germline V gene. V was clipped by 8 bases and J by 3 bases; unmatched bases: 1. The CDR3 here is CASRTSGSYEQYF. CDR3 sequence (DNA): TGTGCCAGCCGGACTAGCGGGAGCTACGAGCAGTACTTC.

This rearrangement joins TRBV6-1 to TRBJ1-1, with unresolved D. Germline values: CDR1 MNHNS, CDR2 SASEGT. The CDR3 has 13 amino acids. The V end was cut by 2 bases, the J end by 4 bases, with 8 bases between. In DNA, the CDR3 is TGTGCCAGCAGTGAATTCGGTACCACTGAAGCTTTCTTT. Translating it yields CASSEFGTTEAFF.